Each of the 31 T cell receptor beta chains below was sequenced from the same sample in a study of long-term antiretroviral therapy in people with HIV. Researchers report immunoSEQ v3.0 was run at survey level. TCRdb keeps only in-frame clones here, not all; method: immunoSEQ multiplex PCR. The sample has more than 25,000 clones; approximately 93% are singletons. This sample comprised unsorted PBMCs, obtained 3.1 years after starting antiretroviral therapy. These receptors all come from a man aged 18 to 30 with HIV.

The chain has TRBV6-1 and TRBJ2-2; D unclear. The V gene lost 2 bases and the J gene lost 4 bases, with 8 bases spanning the gap. CDR1 is MNHNS and CDR2 is SASEGT in the germline V gene. The length of the CDR3 is 14 residues. The CDR3: CASSEIQLTGELFF. The DNA of the CDR3 is TGTGCCAGCAGTGAAATCCAGCTCACCGGGGAGCTGTTTTTT.

This chain connects TRBV7-3 to TRBJ2-2, with D tentatively TRBD1 or TRBD2 (5 bases each). V was pared by 11 bases and J by 7 bases, with 17 bases between. Germline V gene data show CDR1 as SGHTA and CDR2 as FQGTGA. The CDR3 is made up of 13 amino acids. This CDR3 is CASRGGEFGELFF. Written as DNA, the CDR3 is TGTGCCTCTCGTGGGGGAGAGTTCGGGGAGCTGTTTTTT.

This chain uses TRBV27 with TRBJ2-3; 7 bases line up with TRBD1. CDR1 is MNHEY and CDR2 is SMNVEV in the germline V gene (reference sequence). The V segment lost 3 bases and the J segment 2 bases; nucleotides outside the gene matches: 11. CDR3 length: 17 amino acids. Here the CDR3 reads CASSLTTGMGFTDTQYF. DNA for the CDR3: TGTGCCAGCAGTTTGACGACAGGGATGGGGTTCACAGATACGCAGTATTTT.

This clone has only a few counts. The chain joins TRBV7-9 to TRBJ2-7; D ambiguous. The germline gives CDR1 SEHNR, CDR2 FQNEAQ (reference sequence). Trimming stripped 4 bases from V and 5 bases from J, with 12 bases between. CDR3 length equals 13 residues. CDR3 bases: TGTGCCAGCAGCTATGGCGGATTTGACGAGCAGTACTTC. Translating gives CASSYGGFDEQYF.

V gene TRBV9 combines with J gene TRBJ2-3, with D uncertain. Germline CDR1 reads SGDLS; CDR2 reads YYNGEE. The CDR3 is 15 residues long. With 0 bases removed from V and 6 bases from J, the gap between germline ends came to 14 bases. Here the CDR3 DNA reads TGTGCCAGCAGCGTAGCGATCTCCAGTTGGGATACGCAGTATTTT. Translated, it gives CASSVAISSWDTQYF.

The chain joins TRBV30 to TRBJ1-1, with a weak D call TRBD1 (6 bases). The CDR3 sequence is 13 residues long. Germline V CDR1 and CDR2: GTSNPN, SVGIG (reference sequence). V was clipped by 2 bases and J by 6 bases, with 13 bases between them. CDR3 region: CAWSPGEFSEAFF. The CDR3 DNA is TGTGCCTGGAGTCCAGGGGAGTTTTCTGAAGCTTTCTTT.

The chain uses TRBV7-3 and TRBJ2-7; 7 bases are a match to TRBD2. The germline V gene encodes CDR1 SGHTA and CDR2 FQGTGA. With 2 bases clipped from V and 3 bases from J, the junction kept 1 base outside the gene matches. The CDR3 contains 13 residues. The CDR3 protein is CASSLGGVYEQYF. The CDR3 DNA is TGTGCCAGCAGCTTAGGGGGGGTCTACGAGCAGTACTTC.

The genes are TRBV13 and TRBJ2-7; D call uncertain. Germline V CDR1 and CDR2: PRHDT, FYEKMQ (reference sequence). The ends were cut back, 5 bases at V and 5 bases at J, with 10 bases in the middle. The CDR3 runs 12 residues. CDR3: CASSPFRDEQYF. In DNA form, the CDR3 reads TGTGCCAGCAGCCCCTTTCGGGACGAGCAGTACTTC. Full variable domain (rest looked up from reference TRBV13 and TRBJ2-7): AAGVIQSPRHLIKEKRETATLKCYPIPRHDTVYWYQQGPGQDPQFLISFYEKMQSDKGSIPDRFSAQQFSDYHSELNMSSLELGDSALYFCASSPFRDEQYFGPGTRLTVT.

The chain carries TRBV14 and TRBJ2-7; no reliable D call. The CDR3 length is 13 residues. The V end was cut by 1 base, the J end by 6 bases, with 10 bases between. Germline CDR1 is SGHDN and CDR2 is FVKESK. CDR3 DNA sequence: TGTGCCAGCAGCCAAGGGTTCCTCCTCGAGCAGTACTTC. Its translation: CASSQGFLLEQYF.

This chain connects TRBV10-3 to TRBJ2-1; 11 bases align to TRBD2. In germline, CDR1 is ENHRY, CDR2 SYGVKD. V lost 6 bases and J lost 8; bases outside the gene matches: 6. The CDR3 consists of 14 residues. DNA of the CDR3: TGTGCCATCAGCTTAGCGGGGGGGGAGGATGAGCAGTTCTTC. It yields the protein CAISLAGGEDEQFF.

The V and J genes are TRBV19 and TRBJ1-2; possibly TRBD1 for D (6 bases). This CDR3 has 13 residues. Trimming took off 3 bases at V and 7 bases at J, with 12 bases between the two ends. Per germline, CDR1 LNHDA and CDR2 SQIVND (reference sequence). The CDR3 sequence: CASSIGAGVGYTF. Here the CDR3 DNA reads TGTGCCAGTAGTATCGGGGCAGGGGTTGGCTACACCTTC.

A single count supports this clone. This rearrangement joins TRBV6-4 to TRBJ2-7; a possible D gene is TRBD1 (6 bases). The CDR3 has 15 residues. V was trimmed by 3 bases and J by 2 bases, leaving 14 bases between them. Germline lookup yields CDR1 MRHNA and CDR2 SNTAGT. The CDR3, as DNA: TGTGCCAGCAGTGAATGGGGGCTTACGACCTACGAGCAGTACTTC. It translates to CASSEWGLTTYEQYF.

This chain links TRBV30 with TRBJ1-2; D is uncertain. Trimming stripped 7 bases from V and 4 bases from J, with 13 bases between. The CDR3 extends over 12 amino acids. The germline CDR1 and CDR2 sequences are GTSNPN and SVGIG (reference sequence). The CDR3 DNA follows: TGTGCCTACCAAGACGGATTCTATGGCTACACCTTC. This translates into CAYQDGFYGYTF.

The rearrangement links TRBV11-2 to TRBJ2-5; D possibly corresponds to TRBD2 (5 bases). The ends were cut back, 5 bases at V and 5 bases at J, with 15 bases in the middle. From germline, CDR1 is SGHAT and CDR2 FQNNGV. This CDR3 contains 14 residues. The CDR3 DNA sequence: TGTGCCAGCAGCCAAACTAGAAGAGGGGAGACCCAGTACTTC. Protein: CASSQTRRGETQYF.

The chain links TRBV7-6 to TRBJ1-1, with 8 positions matching TRBD1. Germline assignment: CDR1 SGHVS and CDR2 FNYEAQ. The CDR3 is 15 amino acids. V shed 4 bases, J shed 7 bases, and the junction held 11 bases outside the gene matches. CDR3 protein: CASSSGTGEVNEAFF. DNA of the CDR3: TGTGCCAGCAGCTCCGGGACAGGAGAAGTTAATGAAGCTTTCTTT.

V is TRBV27 and J is TRBJ2-7, with D perhaps matching TRBD1 (6 bases). The CDR3 runs to 15 residues. The germline V gene encodes CDR1 MNHEY and CDR2 SMNVEV (reference sequence). The V and J ends lost 2 bases and 4 bases respectively, with 15 bases between them. The CDR3 protein is CASSLGGNRVYEQYF. CDR3 nucleotides: TGTGCCAGCAGTTTAGGGGGCAACAGGGTTTACGAGCAGTACTTC.

The CDR3 bases are TGTGCCAGCAGCTCAGGACAGGGGAGGTCCTACGAGCAGTACTTC. It codes for CASSSGQGRSYEQYF. V usage is TRBV11-2 and J usage is TRBJ2-7; TRBD1 matches at 9 bases. V lost 4 bases, J lost 1 base, and 5 bases stayed unmatched. This CDR3 comprises 15 residues. CDR1 is SGHAT and CDR2 is FQNNGV in the germline V gene.

The chain carries TRBV7-2 and TRBJ2-1, with 9 bases aligning to TRBD1. In germline, CDR1 is SGHTA, CDR2 FQGNSA. V lost 5 bases to trimming and J lost 10 bases; unmatched junction nucleotides: 9. CDR3 length: 14 amino acids. For the CDR3, the DNA is TGTGCCAGCAGCCGTGGACAGGGGCGGGGAGAGCAGTTCTTC. Its protein is CASSRGQGRGEQFF.

The rearrangement uses TRBV2 and TRBJ1-4; D remains ambiguous. This CDR3 is 15 amino acids long. V was trimmed by 6 bases and J by 8 bases, leaving 19 bases between them. The germline CDR1 and CDR2 sequences are SNHLY and FYNNEI. This chain's CDR3 is CASSETTVPAEKLFF. CDR3 DNA: TGTGCCAGCAGCGAGACTACGGTCCCCGCGGAAAAACTGTTTTTT.

The chain uses TRBV7-9 and TRBJ2-1; possible D gene TRBD2, 5 bases. Germline values: CDR1 SEHNR, CDR2 FQNEAQ (reference sequence). CDR3 length: 16 amino acids. V was clipped by 4 bases and J by 0 bases, with 13 bases between them. The CDR3 DNA sequence: TGTGCCAGCAGCTCCCAAGGAGGTGGCTCCTACAATGAGCAGTTCTTC. Its translation: CASSSQGGGSYNEQFF.

This chain joins TRBV4-2 and TRBJ2-5; D ambiguous. Per germline, CDR1 LGHNA and CDR2 YNFKEQ. The ends were cut back, 4 bases at V and 4 bases at J, with 25 bases in the middle. The CDR3 length is 18 residues. CDR3 bases: TGTGCCAGCAGCCCCCGGAAGACCCTTTCACTTCCCACAGAGACCCAGTACTTC. Translated: CASSPRKTLSLPTETQYF.

The chain is built from TRBV11-1 and TRBJ1-1; D remains ambiguous. The CDR3 has 13 residues. Trimming removed 2 bases at V and 6 bases at J, with 10 bases between. Germline V gene lookup returns CDR1 SGHAT and CDR2 FQDESV (reference sequence). The CDR3 DNA reads as TGTGCCAGCAGCTTATGGGGTTCGGCTGAAGCTTTCTTT. Its protein product is CASSLWGSAEAFF.

This chain uses TRBV7-2 with TRBJ2-1; D may be TRBD1 or TRBD2 (5 bases each). The CDR3 contains 15 residues. Trimming shortened V by 4 bases and J by 6 bases, and 16 bases separated the two germline ends. CDR1 is SGHTA and CDR2 is FQGNSA in the germline V gene. CDR3 in amino acids: CASSSLGRGANEQFF. DNA of the CDR3: TGTGCCAGCAGCTCGCTGGGCCGAGGGGCCAATGAGCAGTTCTTC.

This chain joins TRBV29-1 and TRBJ2-3; 10 positions agree with TRBD2. J was trimmed by 8 bases and V by 0 bases; bases with no gene match: 14. The CDR3 totals 17 residues. Looked up from germline, CDR1 is SQVTM and CDR2 is ANQGSEA. CDR3 in DNA: TGCAGCGTTGAAGATAGTTCCCCTAGCGGGAGATTTGGTACGCAGTATTTT. Protein sequence: CSVEDSSPSGRFGTQYF.

The J gene is TRBJ2-5, the V gene TRBV15; TRBD1 matches 7 bases. The CDR3 has 15 residues. CDR1 is LNHNV, CDR2 YYDKDF, per germline (reference sequence). V shed 6 bases and J 0 bases; nucleotides not matched to a gene: 7. The CDR3 bases are TGTGCCACCAGGAAACCGGGACAGCACCAAGAGACCCAGTACTTC. Protein: CATRKPGQHQETQYF.

This sequence joins TRBV18 and TRBJ2-7; 9 nucleotides agree with TRBD2. There are 14 residues in the CDR3. Germline V CDR1 and CDR2: KGHSH, LQKENI. V trimming: 3 bases; J trimming: 5 bases; junction bases outside the gene matches: 5. CDR3 sequence reads: CASSPRGGGHEQYF. In DNA, the CDR3 is TGTGCCAGCTCACCGCGGGGGGGCGGCCACGAGCAGTACTTC. Complete variable domain (other parts from reference TRBV18 and TRBJ2-7): NAGVMQNPRHLVRRRGQEARLRCSPMKGHSHVYWYRQLPEEGLKFMVYLQKENIIDESGMPKERFSAEFPKEGPSILRIQQVVRGDSAAYFCASSPRGGGHEQYFGPGTRLTVT.

V and J are TRBV6-1 and TRBJ1-2, with TRBD1 identical over 12 bases. Germline V gives CDR1 MNHNS, CDR2 SASEGT. The CDR3 loop spans 17 amino acids. The ends lost 4 bases at V and 5 bases at J; junction bases unmatched: 11. In nucleotides, the CDR3 is TGTGCCAGCAGTGCGTTGGGACAGGGGGCCGGCCTTTATGGCTACACCTTC. The encoded protein is CASSALGQGAGLYGYTF.

This clone was observed a few times. The J gene is TRBJ2-5, the V gene TRBV11-2; D remains unclear. The germline gives CDR1 SGHAT, CDR2 FQNNGV. The ends were cut back, 1 base at V and 3 bases at J, with 9 bases in the middle. The CDR3 consists of 14 residues. CDR3 loop: CASSLGVLKETQYF. The CDR3 DNA reads TGTGCCAGCAGCTTAGGAGTCCTAAAAGAGACCCAGTACTTC.

This sequence joins TRBV5-1 and TRBJ1-3; no reliable D call. V lost 1 base and J 7 bases, leaving 9 bases between the germline ends. This CDR3 has 13 residues. CDR1 and CDR2 from the germline V gene are SGHRS and YFSETQ. In DNA form, the CDR3 reads TGCGCCAGCAGCTTGTCCTCGAGTAACACCATATATTTT. This sequence encodes CASSLSSSNTIYF.

The J gene is TRBJ2-3, the V gene TRBV5-6, with D maybe TRBD2 (7 bases). Looked up from germline, CDR1 is SGHDT and CDR2 is YYEEEE. V lost 1 base and J 4 bases, leaving 10 bases between the germline ends. This CDR3 is built from 14 residues. The DNA for the CDR3 is TGTGCCAGCAGCTTGTGGGGGGGCGCAGATACGCAGTATTTT. Its protein is CASSLWGGADTQYF.

The chain combines TRBV7-9 with TRBJ1-4, with TRBD1 identical over 9 bases. The V gene's germline CDR1 is SEHNR and CDR2 FQNEAQ (reference sequence). V lost 5 bases, J lost 8 bases, and 6 bases stayed unmatched. This CDR3 spans 14 amino acids. CDR3 loop: CASSPGTGYEKLFF. The CDR3 bases are TGTGCCAGCAGCCCCGGGACAGGGTACGAAAAACTGTTTTTT.